This T cell receptor (beta chain) was retrieved from a study of blood T cell repertoires in COVID-19. Overall study: The study drew acute and convalescent COVID-19 samples from the United States, Italy and Spain. Nucleic acid was either cDNA or gDNA, and it came from T cells, B-cell-depleted T cells, or PBMCs.

Sequenced by immunoSEQ multiplex PCR; TCRdb stores in-frame clones only, minus some. The sample comprises 110,000 to 150,000 clones, approximately 80% of which are singletons, and about 40% rests with the top ten. CDR1 LNHDA and CDR2 SQIVND come from the germline V gene (reference sequence). This CDR3 contains 14 residues. With 0 bases removed from V and 4 bases from J, the gap between germline ends came to 7 bases. The sequencing input was peripheral blood. The clonotype comes from a human donor in a cohort sampled during active COVID-19. The chain has TRBV19 and TRBJ1-5; perhaps TRBD1 as D (5 bases). In DNA, the CDR3 is TGTGCCAGTAGTATAGACAGGGCGAATCAGCCCCAGCATTTT. It specifies CASSIDRANQPQHF.